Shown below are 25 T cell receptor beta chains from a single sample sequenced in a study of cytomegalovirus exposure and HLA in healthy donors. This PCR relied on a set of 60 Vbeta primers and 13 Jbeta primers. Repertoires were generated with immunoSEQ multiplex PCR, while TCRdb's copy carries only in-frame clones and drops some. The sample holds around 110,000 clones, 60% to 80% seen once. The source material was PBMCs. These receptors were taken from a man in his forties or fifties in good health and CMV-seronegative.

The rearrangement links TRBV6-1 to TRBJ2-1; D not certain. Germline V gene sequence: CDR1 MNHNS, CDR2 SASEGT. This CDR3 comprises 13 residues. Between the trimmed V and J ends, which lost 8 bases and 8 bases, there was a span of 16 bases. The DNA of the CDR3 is TGTGCCAGCGTGTTAACGGTGAAGCATGAGCAGTTCTTC. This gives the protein CASVLTVKHEQFF.

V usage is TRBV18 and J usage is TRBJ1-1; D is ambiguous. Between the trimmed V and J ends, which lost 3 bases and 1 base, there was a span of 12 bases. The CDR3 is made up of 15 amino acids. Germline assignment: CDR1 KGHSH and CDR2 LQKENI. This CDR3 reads CASSPTDTPNTEAFF. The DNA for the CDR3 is TGTGCCAGCTCACCTACCGACACTCCGAACACTGAAGCTTTCTTT. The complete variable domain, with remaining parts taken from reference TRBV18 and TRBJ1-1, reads NAGVMQNPRHLVRRRGQEARLRCSPMKGHSHVYWYRQLPEEGLKFMVYLQKENIIDESGMPKERFSAEFPKEGPSILRIQQVVRGDSAAYFCASSPTDTPNTEAFFGQGTRLTVV.

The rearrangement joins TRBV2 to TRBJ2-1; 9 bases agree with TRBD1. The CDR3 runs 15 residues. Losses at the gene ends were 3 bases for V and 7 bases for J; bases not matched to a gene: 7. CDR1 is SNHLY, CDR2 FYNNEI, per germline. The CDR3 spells CASSDQGTGNNEQFF. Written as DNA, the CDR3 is TGTGCCAGCAGTGATCAGGGGACAGGGAATAATGAGCAGTTCTTC.

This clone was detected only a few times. The CDR3 coding sequence is TGTGCCAGCAGCTTAGCCCCTAGCGGGGGTGAGACCCAGTACTTC. This sequence encodes CASSLAPSGGETQYF. The V and J genes are TRBV7-2 and TRBJ2-5; TRBD2 agrees at 10 bases. Trimming took 0 bases from V and 5 from J; bases not matched to a gene: 3. Germline V gives CDR1 SGHTA, CDR2 FQGNSA. This CDR3 contains 15 residues.

The CDR3 protein is CASSGDRLNYGYTF. CDR3 nucleotides: TGTGCCAGCAGTGGGGACAGGCTTAACTATGGCTACACCTTC. V and J are TRBV2 and TRBJ1-2, with TRBD1 identical over 8 bases. Per the germline V gene, CDR1 is SNHLY and CDR2 is FYNNEI. Trimming removed 4 bases from V and 1 base from J; junction bases left unmatched: 2. The CDR3 is made up of 14 amino acids.

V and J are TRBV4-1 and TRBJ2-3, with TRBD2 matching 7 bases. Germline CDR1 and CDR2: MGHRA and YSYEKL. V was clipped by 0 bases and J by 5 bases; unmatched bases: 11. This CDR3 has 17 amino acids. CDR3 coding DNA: TGCGCCAGCAGCCAAGACGTGGGGGGGTTTCGTGGAGATACGCAGTATTTT. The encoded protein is CASSQDVGGFRGDTQYF.

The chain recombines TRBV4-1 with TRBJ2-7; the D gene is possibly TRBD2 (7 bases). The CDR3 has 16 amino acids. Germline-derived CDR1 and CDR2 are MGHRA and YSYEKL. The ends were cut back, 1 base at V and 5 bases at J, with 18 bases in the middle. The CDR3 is CASSQGLRGGMDEQYF. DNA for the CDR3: TGCGCCAGCAGCCAAGGATTACGCGGGGGCATGGACGAGCAGTACTTC.

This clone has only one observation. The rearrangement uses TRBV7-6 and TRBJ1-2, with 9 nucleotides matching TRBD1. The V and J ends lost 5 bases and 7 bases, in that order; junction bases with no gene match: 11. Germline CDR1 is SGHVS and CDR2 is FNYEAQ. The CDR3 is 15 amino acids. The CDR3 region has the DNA TGTGCCAGCAGCAGTCCCGGGACAGGGAAAAGTGGCTACACCTTC. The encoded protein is CASSSPGTGKSGYTF. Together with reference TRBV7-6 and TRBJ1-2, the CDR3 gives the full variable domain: GAGVSQSPRYKVTKRGQDVALRCDPISGHVSLYWYRQALGQGPEFLTYFNYEAQQDKSGLPNDRFSAERPEGSISTLTIQRTEQRDSAMYRCASSSPGTGKSGYTFGSGTRLTVV.

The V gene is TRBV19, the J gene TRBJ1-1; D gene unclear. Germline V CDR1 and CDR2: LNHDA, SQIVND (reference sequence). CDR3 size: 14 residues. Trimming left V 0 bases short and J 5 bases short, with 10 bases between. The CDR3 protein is CASSIDTVWTEAFF. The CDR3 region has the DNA TGTGCCAGTAGTATAGATACGGTGTGGACTGAAGCTTTCTTT.

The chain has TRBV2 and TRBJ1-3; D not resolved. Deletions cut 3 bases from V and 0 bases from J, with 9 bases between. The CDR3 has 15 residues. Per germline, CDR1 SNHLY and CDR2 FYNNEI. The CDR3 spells CASSERLNSGNTIYF. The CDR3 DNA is TGTGCCAGCAGTGAGAGACTGAACTCTGGAAACACCATATATTTT.

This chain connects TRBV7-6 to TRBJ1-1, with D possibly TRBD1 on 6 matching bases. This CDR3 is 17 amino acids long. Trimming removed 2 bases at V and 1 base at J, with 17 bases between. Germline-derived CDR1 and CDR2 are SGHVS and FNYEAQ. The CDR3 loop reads CASSLRSNWGPNTEAFF. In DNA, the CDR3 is TGTGCCAGCAGCTTACGAAGCAACTGGGGGCCGAACACTGAAGCTTTCTTT.

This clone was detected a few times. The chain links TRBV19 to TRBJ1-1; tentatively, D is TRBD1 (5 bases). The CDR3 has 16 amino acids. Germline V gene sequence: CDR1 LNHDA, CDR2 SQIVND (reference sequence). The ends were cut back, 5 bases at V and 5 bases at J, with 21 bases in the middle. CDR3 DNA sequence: TGTGCCAGTAGTCGTGGTTCAGGGCGGGGTGGGACTGAAGCTTTCTTT. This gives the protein CASSRGSGRGGTEAFF.

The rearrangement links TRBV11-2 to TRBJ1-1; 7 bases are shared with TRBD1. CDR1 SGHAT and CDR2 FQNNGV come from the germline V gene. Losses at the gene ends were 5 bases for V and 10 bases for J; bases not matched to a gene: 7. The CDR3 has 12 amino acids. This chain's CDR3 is CASSPDRIVAFF. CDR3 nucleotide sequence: TGTGCCAGCAGCCCGGACAGGATAGTAGCTTTCTTT.

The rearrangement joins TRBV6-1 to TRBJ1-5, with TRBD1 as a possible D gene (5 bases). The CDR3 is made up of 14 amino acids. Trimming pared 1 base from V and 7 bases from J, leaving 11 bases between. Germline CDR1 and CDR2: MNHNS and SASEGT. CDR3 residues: CASSEDGRVQPQHF. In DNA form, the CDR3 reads TGTGCCAGCAGTGAAGATGGCAGGGTCCAGCCCCAGCATTTT.

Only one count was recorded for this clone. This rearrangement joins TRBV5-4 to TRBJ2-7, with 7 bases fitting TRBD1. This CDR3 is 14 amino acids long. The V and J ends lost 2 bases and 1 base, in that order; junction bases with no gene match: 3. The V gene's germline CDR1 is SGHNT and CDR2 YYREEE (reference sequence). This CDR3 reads CASSLQGTSYEQYF. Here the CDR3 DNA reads TGTGCCAGCAGCTTACAGGGGACATCCTACGAGCAGTACTTC. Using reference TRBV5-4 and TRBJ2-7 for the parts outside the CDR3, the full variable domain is ETGVTQSPTHLIKTRGQQVTLRCSSQSGHNTVSWYQQALGQGPQFIFQYYREEENGRGNFPPRFSGLQFPNYSSELNVNALELDDSALYLCASSLQGTSYEQYFGPGTRLTVT.

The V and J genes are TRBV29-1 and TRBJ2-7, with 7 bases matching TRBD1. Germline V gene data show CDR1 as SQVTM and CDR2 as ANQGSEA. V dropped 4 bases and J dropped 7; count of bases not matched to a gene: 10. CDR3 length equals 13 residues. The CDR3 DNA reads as TGCAGCGTTGCGCTGACAGGGTCCTGGGAGCAGTACTTC. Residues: CSVALTGSWEQYF.

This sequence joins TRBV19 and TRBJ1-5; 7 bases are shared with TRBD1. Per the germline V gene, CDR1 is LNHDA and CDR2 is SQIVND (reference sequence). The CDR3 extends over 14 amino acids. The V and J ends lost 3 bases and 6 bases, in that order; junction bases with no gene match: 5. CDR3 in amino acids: CASSIPRQGQPQHF. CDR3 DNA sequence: TGTGCCAGTAGTATCCCCCGACAGGGTCAGCCCCAGCATTTT.

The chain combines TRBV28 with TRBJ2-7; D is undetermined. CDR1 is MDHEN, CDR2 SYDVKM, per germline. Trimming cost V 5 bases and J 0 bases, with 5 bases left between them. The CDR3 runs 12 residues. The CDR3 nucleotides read TGTGCCAGCAGTACAGTCTCCTACGAGCAGTACTTC. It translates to CASSTVSYEQYF.

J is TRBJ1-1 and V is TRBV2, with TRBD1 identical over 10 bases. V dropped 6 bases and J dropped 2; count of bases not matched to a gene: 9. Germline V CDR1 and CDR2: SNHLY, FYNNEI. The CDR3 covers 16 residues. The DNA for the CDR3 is TGTGCCAGCAGGTCCGGGACAGGGGCCTTTAACACTGAAGCTTTCTTT. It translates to CASRSGTGAFNTEAFF.

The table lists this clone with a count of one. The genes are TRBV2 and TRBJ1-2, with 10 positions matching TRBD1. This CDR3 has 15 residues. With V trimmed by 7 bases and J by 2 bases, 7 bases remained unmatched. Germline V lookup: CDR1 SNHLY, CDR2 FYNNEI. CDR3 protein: CASNIWTGGNYGYTF. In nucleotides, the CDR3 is TGTGCCAGCAACATCTGGACAGGGGGAAACTATGGCTACACCTTC.

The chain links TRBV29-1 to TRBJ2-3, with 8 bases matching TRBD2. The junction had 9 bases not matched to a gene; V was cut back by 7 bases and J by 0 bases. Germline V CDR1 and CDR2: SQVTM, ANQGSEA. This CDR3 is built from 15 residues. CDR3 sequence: CSGMLAGLSTDTQYF. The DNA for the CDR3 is TGCAGCGGGATGCTAGCGGGCCTTAGCACAGATACGCAGTATTTT.

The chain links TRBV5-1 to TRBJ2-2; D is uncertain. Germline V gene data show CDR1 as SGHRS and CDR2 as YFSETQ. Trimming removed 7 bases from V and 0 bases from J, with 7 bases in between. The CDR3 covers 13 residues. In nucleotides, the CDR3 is TGCGCCAGCGGAGACGCGAACACCGGGGAGCTGTTTTTT. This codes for CASGDANTGELFF.

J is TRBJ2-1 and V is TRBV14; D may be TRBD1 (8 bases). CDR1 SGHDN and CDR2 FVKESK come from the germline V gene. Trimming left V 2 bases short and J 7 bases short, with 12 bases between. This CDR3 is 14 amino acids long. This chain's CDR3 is CASSQNRGGNEQFF. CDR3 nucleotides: TGTGCCAGCAGCCAAAACAGGGGGGGGAATGAGCAGTTCTTC.

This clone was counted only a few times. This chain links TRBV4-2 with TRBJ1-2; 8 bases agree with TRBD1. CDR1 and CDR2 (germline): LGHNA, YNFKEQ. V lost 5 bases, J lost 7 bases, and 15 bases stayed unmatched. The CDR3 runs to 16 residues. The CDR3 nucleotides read TGTGCCAGCAGCTACTCAACGGGACAGGATTGGGCTGGCTACACCTTC. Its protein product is CASSYSTGQDWAGYTF.

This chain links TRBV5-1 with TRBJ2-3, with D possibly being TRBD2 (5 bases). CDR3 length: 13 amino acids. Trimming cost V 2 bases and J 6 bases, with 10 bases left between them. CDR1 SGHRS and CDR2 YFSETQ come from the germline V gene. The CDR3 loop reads CASSFRGIDTQYF. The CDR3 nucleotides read TGCGCCAGCAGCTTTCGAGGGATTGATACGCAGTATTTT.